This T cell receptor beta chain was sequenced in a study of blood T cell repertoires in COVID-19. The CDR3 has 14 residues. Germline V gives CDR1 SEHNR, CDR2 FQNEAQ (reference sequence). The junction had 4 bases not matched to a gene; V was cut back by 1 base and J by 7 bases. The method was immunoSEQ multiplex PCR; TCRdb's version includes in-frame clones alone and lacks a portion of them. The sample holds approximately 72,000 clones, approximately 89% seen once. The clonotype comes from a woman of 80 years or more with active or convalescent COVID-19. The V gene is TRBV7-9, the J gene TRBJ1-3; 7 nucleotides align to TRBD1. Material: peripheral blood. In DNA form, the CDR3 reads TGTGCCAGCAGCTTAGAAGTACAGGGGAACACCATATATTTT. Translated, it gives CASSLEVQGNTIYF.